This T cell receptor (beta chain) was sequenced during a study of T-cell memory formation after mild COVID-19. Overall study context: Among the donors, TCR clusters were largely specific to each donor. Overall study results and limits: Whereas later expanders leaned CD4+, clones contracting day 15 to 85 showed a balanced CD4/CD8 makeup.

It was 5'RACE with constant-segment primers that produced the TCR alpha and TCR beta cDNA libraries, which carried sample barcodes and UMIs. MiXCR, run by TCRdb on the 5' RACE reads, gives a single entry per CDR3 protein. The sample shows under 300,000 distinct CDR3 sequences, 8% to 10% of them seen only once. The CDR3 runs 16 residues. CDR1 and CDR2 from the germline V gene are MRHNA and SNTAGT. The V gene end was trimmed by 3 bases and the J gene end by 2 bases; junction bases not matched to a gene: 1. This clonotype turned up a few times. Its antigen is not known. The material sequenced was PBMCs or a T cell subset sorted from them (not recorded which). The rearrangement joins TRBV6-4 to TRBJ2-6, with 10 bases identical to TRBD2. The origin of this receptor is a young man who had mild COVID-19 (a few samples of this study predate the infection). Cell type and time point are not known. In DNA form, the CDR3 reads TGTGCCAGCAGTGAAGCGGGGGGGCCTGGGGCCAACGTCCTGACTTTC. Amino acid sequence: CASSEAGGPGANVLTF.